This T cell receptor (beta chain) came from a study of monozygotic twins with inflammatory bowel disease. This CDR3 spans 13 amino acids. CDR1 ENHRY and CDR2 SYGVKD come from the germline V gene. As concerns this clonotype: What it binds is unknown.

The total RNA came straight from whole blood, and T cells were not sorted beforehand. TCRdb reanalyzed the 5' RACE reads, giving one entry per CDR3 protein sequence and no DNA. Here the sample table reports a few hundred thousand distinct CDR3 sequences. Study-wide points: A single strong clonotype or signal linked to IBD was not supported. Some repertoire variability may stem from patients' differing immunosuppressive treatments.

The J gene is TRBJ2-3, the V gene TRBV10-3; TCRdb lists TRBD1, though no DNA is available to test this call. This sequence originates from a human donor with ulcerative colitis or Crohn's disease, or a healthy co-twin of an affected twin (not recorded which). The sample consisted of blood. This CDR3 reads CAISDTGADTQYF.